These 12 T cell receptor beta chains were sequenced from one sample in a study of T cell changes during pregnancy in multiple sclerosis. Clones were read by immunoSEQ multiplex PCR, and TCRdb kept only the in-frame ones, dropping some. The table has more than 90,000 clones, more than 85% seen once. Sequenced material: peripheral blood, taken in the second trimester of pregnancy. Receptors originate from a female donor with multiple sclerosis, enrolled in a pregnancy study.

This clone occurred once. CDR3 sequence: CASSLASGDANEQFF. CDR3 DNA sequence: TGTGCCAGCAGCTTGGCTAGCGGGGATGCCAATGAGCAGTTCTTC. The rearrangement uses TRBV7-8 and TRBJ2-1; 9 positions agree with TRBD2. The germline CDR1 and CDR2 sequences are SGHVS and FQNEAQ. The CDR3 length is 15 residues. The ends lost 3 bases at V and 6 bases at J; junction bases unmatched: 6.

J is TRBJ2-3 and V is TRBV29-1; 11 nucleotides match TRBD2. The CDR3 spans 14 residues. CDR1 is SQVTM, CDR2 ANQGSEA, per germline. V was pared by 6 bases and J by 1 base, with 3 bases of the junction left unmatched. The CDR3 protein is CSVTSGSGTDTQYF. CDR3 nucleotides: TGCAGCGTAACTAGCGGGAGCGGCACAGATACGCAGTATTTT.

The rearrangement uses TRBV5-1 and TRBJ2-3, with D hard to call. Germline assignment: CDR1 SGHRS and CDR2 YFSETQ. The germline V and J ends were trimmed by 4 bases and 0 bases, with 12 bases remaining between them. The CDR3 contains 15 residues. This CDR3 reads CASSARLTSTDTQYF. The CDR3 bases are TGCGCCAGCAGCGCCCGGTTAACTAGCACAGATACGCAGTATTTT.

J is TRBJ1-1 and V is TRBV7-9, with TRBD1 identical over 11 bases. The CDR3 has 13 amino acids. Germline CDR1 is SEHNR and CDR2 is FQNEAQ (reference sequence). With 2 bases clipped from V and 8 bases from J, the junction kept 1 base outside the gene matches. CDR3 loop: CASSLRTGGEAFF. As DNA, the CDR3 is TGTGCCAGCAGCTTAAGGACAGGGGGCGAAGCTTTCTTT.

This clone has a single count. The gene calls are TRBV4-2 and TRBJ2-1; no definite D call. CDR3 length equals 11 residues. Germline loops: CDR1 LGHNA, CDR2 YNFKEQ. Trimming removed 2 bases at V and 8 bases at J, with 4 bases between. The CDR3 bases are TGTGCCAGCAGCCAACTAGATGAGCAGTTCTTC. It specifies CASSQLDEQFF.

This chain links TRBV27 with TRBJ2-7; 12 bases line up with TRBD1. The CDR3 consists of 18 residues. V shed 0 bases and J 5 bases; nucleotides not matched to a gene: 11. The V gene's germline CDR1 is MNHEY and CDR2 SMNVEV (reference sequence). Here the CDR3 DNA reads TGTGCCAGCAGTTTATCGATGGGACAGGGGGCGAAGGCGAACGAGCAGTACTTC. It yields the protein CASSLSMGQGAKANEQYF.

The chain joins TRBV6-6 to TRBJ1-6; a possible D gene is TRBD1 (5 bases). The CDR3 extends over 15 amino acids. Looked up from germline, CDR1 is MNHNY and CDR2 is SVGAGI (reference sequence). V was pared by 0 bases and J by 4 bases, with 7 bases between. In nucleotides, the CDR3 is TGTGCCAGCAGTTACTCGACAGCGTATAATTCACCCCTCCACTTT. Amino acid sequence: CASSYSTAYNSPLHF.

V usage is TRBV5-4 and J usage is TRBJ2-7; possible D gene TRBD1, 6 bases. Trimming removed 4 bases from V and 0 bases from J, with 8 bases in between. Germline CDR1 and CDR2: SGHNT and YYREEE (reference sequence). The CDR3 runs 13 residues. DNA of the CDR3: TGTGCCAGCAGCGTCAGGGGCTCCTACGAGCAGTACTTC. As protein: CASSVRGSYEQYF.

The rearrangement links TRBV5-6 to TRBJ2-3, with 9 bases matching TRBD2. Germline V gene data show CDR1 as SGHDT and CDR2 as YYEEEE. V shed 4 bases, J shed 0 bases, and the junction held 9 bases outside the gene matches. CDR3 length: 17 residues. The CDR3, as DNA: TGTGCCAGCAGCCCCATAGCGGGAGAGGGTAGCACAGATACGCAGTATTTT. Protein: CASSPIAGEGSTDTQYF.

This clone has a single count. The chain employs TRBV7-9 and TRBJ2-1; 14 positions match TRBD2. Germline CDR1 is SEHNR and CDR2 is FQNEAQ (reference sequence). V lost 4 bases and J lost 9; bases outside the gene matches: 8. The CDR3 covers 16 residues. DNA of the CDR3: TGTGCCAGCAGCTCCCTGACTAGCGGGAGGGATGGTGAGCAGTTCTTC. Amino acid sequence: CASSSLTSGRDGEQFF.

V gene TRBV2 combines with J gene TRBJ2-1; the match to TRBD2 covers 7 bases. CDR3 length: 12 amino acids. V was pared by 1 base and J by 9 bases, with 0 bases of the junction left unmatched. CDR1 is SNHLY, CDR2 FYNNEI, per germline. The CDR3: CASSEGEGEQFF. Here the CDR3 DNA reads TGTGCCAGCAGTGAAGGGGAGGGTGAGCAGTTCTTC.

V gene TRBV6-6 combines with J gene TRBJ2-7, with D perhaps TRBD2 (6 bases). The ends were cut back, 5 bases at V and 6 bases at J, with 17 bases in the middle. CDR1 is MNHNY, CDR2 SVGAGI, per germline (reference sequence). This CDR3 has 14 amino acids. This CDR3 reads CASSHIAFGGEQYF. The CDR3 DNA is TGTGCCAGCAGTCATATAGCCTTCGGGGGCGAGCAGTACTTC.